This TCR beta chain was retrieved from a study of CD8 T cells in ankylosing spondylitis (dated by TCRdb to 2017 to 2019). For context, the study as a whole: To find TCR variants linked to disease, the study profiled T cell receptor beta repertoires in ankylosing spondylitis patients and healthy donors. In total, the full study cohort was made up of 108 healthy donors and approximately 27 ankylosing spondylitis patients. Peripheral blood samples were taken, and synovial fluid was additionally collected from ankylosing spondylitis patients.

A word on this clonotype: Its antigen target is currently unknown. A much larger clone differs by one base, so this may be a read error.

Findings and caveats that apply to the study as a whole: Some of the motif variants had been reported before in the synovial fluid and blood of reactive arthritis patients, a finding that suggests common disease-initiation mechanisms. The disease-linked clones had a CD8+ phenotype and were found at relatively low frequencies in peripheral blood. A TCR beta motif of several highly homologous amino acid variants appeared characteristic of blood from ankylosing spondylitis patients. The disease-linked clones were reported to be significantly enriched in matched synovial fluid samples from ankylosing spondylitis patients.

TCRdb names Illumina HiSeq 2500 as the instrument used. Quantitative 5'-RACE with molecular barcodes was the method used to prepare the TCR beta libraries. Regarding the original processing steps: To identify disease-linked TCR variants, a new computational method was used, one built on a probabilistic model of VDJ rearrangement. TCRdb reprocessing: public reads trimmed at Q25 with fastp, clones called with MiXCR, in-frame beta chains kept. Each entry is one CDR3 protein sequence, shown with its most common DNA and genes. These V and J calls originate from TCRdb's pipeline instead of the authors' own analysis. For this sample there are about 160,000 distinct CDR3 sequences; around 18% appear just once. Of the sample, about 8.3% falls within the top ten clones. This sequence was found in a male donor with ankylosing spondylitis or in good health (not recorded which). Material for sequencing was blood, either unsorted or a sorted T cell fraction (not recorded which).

The CDR3 has the sequence CASSQGPIYEQYF. The nucleotide sequence is given as TGCGCCAGCAGCCAGGGACCTATTTACGAGCAGTACTTC. Recombination joined TRBV5-1 with TRBJ2-7; the D region is possibly TRBD1 or TRBD2, each matching across 5 bases. V is clipped by 4 bases and J by 4 bases, and the sequence between their germline boundaries is 12 bases long. The CDR1 and CDR2 encoded by the germline V gene are SGHRS and YFSETQ. The CDR3 sequence holds 13 residues, the cysteine and phenylalanine included. Only the CDR3 part of the read is kept: 39 bases, read in frame from the first base.